Listed here are 22 T cell receptor beta chains from one sample, sequenced in a study of T cells in Graves' hyperthyroidism and ophthalmopathy. Authors of the study amplified TCR beta CDR3 regions from RNA transcripts. HTBI primers drove first-round RT-PCR of the TCR CDR3. TCRdb analysed the multiplex PCR reads with MiXCR anew, one entry per CDR3 protein. The sample carries a few hundred thousand distinct CDR3 sequences, 20% recorded once. The specimen sequenced was blood. These receptors all stem from a man aged 18-30 years with Graves' hyperthyroidism.

This clonotype was found many times. This chain joins TRBV5-1 and TRBJ1-1, with D tentatively TRBD1 (6 bases). With 4 bases removed from V and 1 base from J, the gap between germline ends came to 11 bases. The CDR3 sequence is 14 residues long. CDR1 and CDR2 from the germline V gene are SGHRS and YFSETQ. The CDR3 loop is CASSAQGTNTEAFF. The DNA of the CDR3 is TGCGCCAGCAGCGCCCAGGGGACGAACACTGAAGCTTTCTTT.

The chain uses TRBV14 and TRBJ2-3; 9 nucleotides agree with TRBD1. Germline loops: CDR1 SGHDN, CDR2 FVKESK. The CDR3 totals 15 residues. V lost 4 bases and J lost 4; bases outside the gene matches: 6. The CDR3 region has the DNA TGTGCCAGCAGCCCAGGGACAGGGTTCCCAGATACGCAGTATTTT. It translates to CASSPGTGFPDTQYF.

This clonotype has a count of ten or more. The chain joins TRBV28 to TRBJ1-6, with D perhaps matching TRBD1 (6 bases). Deletions cut 6 bases from V and 6 bases from J, with 12 bases between. This CDR3 region has 14 residues. In germline, CDR1 is MDHEN, CDR2 SYDVKM. The CDR3 sequence is CASRPGGRNSPLHF. CDR3 bases: TGTGCCAGCAGGCCGGGGGGGCGTAATTCACCCCTCCACTTT. Full variable domain (outside the CDR3, taken from reference TRBV28 and TRBJ1-6): DVKVTQSSRYLVKRTGEKVFLECVQDMDHENMFWYRQDPGLGLRLIYFSYDVKMKEKGDIPEGYSVSREKKERFSLILESASTNQTSMYLCASRPGGRNSPLHFGNGTRLTVT.

The V call is TRBV7-3, the J call TRBJ2-7; D is possibly TRBD1 (6 bases). The CDR3 loop spans 14 amino acids. The V gene lost 2 bases and the J gene lost 2 bases, with 10 bases spanning the gap. Germline CDR1 SGHTA, CDR2 FQGTGA. The CDR3 loop is CASSLFKGAYEQYF. The CDR3 DNA follows: TGTGCCAGCAGCTTATTTAAGGGGGCCTACGAGCAGTACTTC.

This clonotype was seen many times. The V gene is TRBV28, the J gene TRBJ1-2; 8 bases line up with TRBD1. The CDR3 is made up of 14 amino acids. V lost 5 bases and J lost 6; bases outside the gene matches: 8. Per the germline V gene, CDR1 is MDHEN and CDR2 is SYDVKM. CDR3 DNA: TGTGCCAGCAGTAGCGGACAGGGAGACAATGGCTACACCTTC. Its protein product is CASSSGQGDNGYTF.

There are many counts of this clonotype. This chain joins TRBV2 and TRBJ1-2; the D gene is possibly TRBD1 (6 bases). V was clipped by 9 bases and J by 1 base, with 9 bases between them. This CDR3 is built from 12 residues. CDR1 SNHLY and CDR2 FYNNEI come from the germline V gene. This chain's CDR3 is CASNRDNYGYTF. In nucleotides, the CDR3 is TGTGCCAGTAACAGGGATAACTATGGCTACACCTTC.

The gene calls are TRBV9 and TRBJ2-2, with D perhaps matching TRBD2 (6 bases). Trimming took off 1 base at V and 11 bases at J, with 18 bases between the two ends. Per germline, CDR1 SGDLS and CDR2 YYNGEE. The CDR3 is 15 amino acids. This CDR3 is CASSVSVPGVGELFF. The DNA of the CDR3 is TGTGCCAGCAGCGTAAGTGTTCCGGGAGTCGGAGAGCTGTTTTTT.

This clonotype occurred many times. This sequence joins TRBV28 and TRBJ1-3; D unclear. Germline V gene data show CDR1 as MDHEN and CDR2 as SYDVKM. Trimming stripped 3 bases from V and 2 bases from J, with 11 bases between. The CDR3 extends over 15 amino acids. The chain's CDR3 is CASSFPGLTGNTIYF. The CDR3, as DNA: TGTGCCAGCAGTTTCCCGGGTTTGACTGGAAACACCATATATTTT.

V gene TRBV7-9 combines with J gene TRBJ1-2; TRBD1 might be the D (5 bases). V was pared by 2 bases and J by 5 bases, with 15 bases between. Germline CDR1 reads SEHNR; CDR2 reads FQNEAQ (reference sequence). This CDR3 contains 15 residues. Here the CDR3 reads CASSLSQDGGYGYTF. The DNA of the CDR3 is TGTGCCAGCAGCTTATCCCAGGATGGGGGGTATGGCTACACCTTC.

As regards this clonotype: A much more abundant neighbour one base away suggests this may be a read error. CDR3 region: CAISLGQGMAEAFF. CDR3 DNA: TGCGCCATCAGCTTGGGACAGGGTATGGCTGAAGCTTTCTTT. The chain combines TRBV5-1 with TRBJ1-1; 9 nucleotides match TRBD1. Germline CDR1 and CDR2: SGHRS and YFSETQ. This CDR3 comprises 14 residues.

The V call is TRBV20-1, the J call TRBJ2-7, with D maybe TRBD1 (7 bases). Germline assignment: CDR1 DFQATT and CDR2 SNEGSKA (reference sequence). Trimming removed 0 bases from V and 0 bases from J, with 12 bases in between. CDR3 size: 15 residues. This chain's CDR3 is CSARDQGGPSYEQYF. CDR3 coding DNA: TGCAGTGCTAGAGATCAGGGGGGCCCCTCCTACGAGCAGTACTTC.

This clonotype appeared a single time. V and J are TRBV6-2 or TRBV6-3 and TRBJ2-7; 7 positions match TRBD2. This CDR3 comprises 15 residues. Germline CDR1 MNHEY, CDR2 SVGEGT. Trimming cost V 1 base and J 0 bases; bases outside gene matches: 3. The CDR3 region is CASSYWGGDSYEQYF. CDR3 DNA sequence: TGTGCCAGCAGTTACTGGGGGGGAGACTCCTACGAGCAGTACTTC.

V gene TRBV7-6 combines with J gene TRBJ1-5, with TRBD1 matching 10 bases. V lost 5 bases, J lost 5 bases, and 6 bases stayed unmatched. This CDR3 spans 15 amino acids. Germline V gene sequence: CDR1 SGHVS, CDR2 FNYEAQ. CDR3 in amino acids: CASSPGTGVHQPQHF. Written as DNA, the CDR3 is TGTGCCAGCAGCCCCGGGACAGGGGTTCATCAGCCCCAGCATTTT.

V is TRBV9 and J is TRBJ2-2; 15 positions match TRBD2. The CDR3 sequence is 18 residues long. The junction had 4 bases not matched to a gene; V was cut back by 0 bases and J by 4 bases. The V gene's germline CDR1 is SGDLS and CDR2 YYNGEE. The chain's CDR3 is CASSVGGTSGGPTGELFF. The DNA for the CDR3 is TGTGCCAGCAGCGTAGGGGGGACTAGCGGGGGGCCCACCGGGGAGCTGTTTTTT. The full variable domain, with the rest looked up from reference TRBV9 and TRBJ2-2, is DSGVTQTPKHLITATGQRVTLRCSPRSGDLSVYWYQQSLDQGLQFLIQYYNGEERAKGNILERFSAQQFPDLHSELNLSSLELGDSALYFCASSVGGTSGGPTGELFFGEGSRLTVL.

This clonotype turned up a few times. The chain has TRBV3-1 and TRBJ2-5; D might be TRBD1 (8 bases). Per germline, CDR1 LGHDT and CDR2 YNNKEL (reference sequence). The CDR3 has 15 residues. Between the trimmed V and J ends, which lost 6 bases and 1 base, there was a span of 15 bases. The CDR3 here is CASRWTGRGQETQYF. DNA for the CDR3: TGTGCCAGCAGATGGACAGGGAGGGGCCAAGAGACCCAGTACTTC.

This clonotype turned up a few times. The rearrangement uses TRBV7-9 and TRBJ2-2; D call uncertain. The CDR3 has 13 amino acids. CDR1 SEHNR and CDR2 FQNEAQ come from the germline V gene (reference sequence). The germline V and J ends were trimmed by 5 bases and 7 bases, with 11 bases remaining between them. The CDR3 DNA sequence: TGTGCCAGCAGCGTCCAGATGGGCGGGGAGCTGTTTTTT. It yields the protein CASSVQMGGELFF.

This chain connects TRBV28 to TRBJ2-2; TRBD2 agrees at 9 bases. Germline assignment: CDR1 MDHEN and CDR2 SYDVKM. The CDR3 consists of 16 residues. V was pared by 0 bases and J by 5 bases, with 4 bases of the junction left unmatched. CDR3 DNA sequence: TGTGCCAGCAGTTTATGGGGAGCGGGAGGAACCGGGGAGCTGTTTTTT. Translated, it gives CASSLWGAGGTGELFF.

This clonotype was counted at least ten times. The rearrangement uses TRBV6-4 and TRBJ2-2, with a possible D match to TRBD1 (5 bases). Trimming left V 2 bases short and J 0 bases short, with 10 bases between. In germline, CDR1 is MRHNA, CDR2 SNTAGT. The CDR3 consists of 16 residues. CDR3 in amino acids: CASSDRGRANTGELFF. DNA for the CDR3: TGTGCCAGCAGTGACAGGGGAAGAGCGAACACCGGGGAGCTGTTTTTT.

Comments on this clonotype: The missing conserved phenylalanine or tryptophan at the end of this CDR3 makes a read error likely. V is TRBV12-3 or TRBV12-4 and J is TRBJ2-5; 7 nucleotides agree with TRBD1. This CDR3 comprises 13 residues. The CDR3 DNA is TGTACCAGCAGCTCCGCAGGGGGAGAGACCCAGTACTCC. Amino acid sequence: CTSSSAGGETQYS.

This rearrangement joins TRBV19 to TRBJ1-5; 8 bases are a match to TRBD1. V shed 6 bases and J 6 bases; nucleotides not matched to a gene: 7. The CDR3 has 14 residues. The V gene's germline CDR1 is LNHDA and CDR2 SQIVND (reference sequence). The CDR3 is CASSRRTGPQPQHF. For the CDR3, the DNA is TGTGCCAGTAGCCGGAGGACAGGGCCTCAGCCCCAGCATTTT.

This clonotype was detected many times. The chain uses TRBV2 and TRBJ1-2, with 10 bases that match TRBD1. V lost 11 bases and J lost 7; bases outside the gene matches: 10. Germline V gene lookup returns CDR1 SNHLY and CDR2 FYNNEI. The CDR3 length is 13 residues. CDR3 amino acids: CARGTGVIGGYTF. CDR3 bases: TGTGCCCGCGGGACAGGGGTAATTGGTGGCTACACCTTC. Full variable domain (missing parts from reference TRBV2 and TRBJ1-2): EPEVTQTPSHQVTQMGQEVILRCVPISNHLYFYWYRQILGQKVEFLVSFYNNEISEKSEIFDDQFSVERPDGSNFTLKIRSTKLEDSAMYFCARGTGVIGGYTFGSGTRLTVV.

The table lists this clonotype with many counts. This chain connects TRBV20-1 to TRBJ1-1; D perhaps matches TRBD1 (6 bases). Trimming took 3 bases from V and 8 from J, leaving 10 bases between them. CDR1 DFQATT and CDR2 SNEGSKA come from the germline V gene (reference sequence). The CDR3 spans 11 residues. CDR3 amino acids: CSARTGGEAFF. Here the CDR3 DNA reads TGCAGTGCTAGGACAGGCGGCGAAGCTTTCTTT.